Below, 22 T cell receptor beta chains from the same sample are listed, as sequenced in a study of blood T cell repertoires in COVID-19. Clones were sequenced by immunoSEQ multiplex PCR, and TCRdb holds only the in-frame ones, with some missing. This sample has hundreds of thousands of clones; approximately 84% occur once, and the top ten carry around 0.96%. The specimen was peripheral blood. These receptors were taken from a man aged 40-50 years with acute or convalescent COVID-19.

This chain links TRBV5-4 with TRBJ1-6, with 7 nucleotides matching TRBD1. Germline V gene data show CDR1 as SGHNT and CDR2 as YYREEE (reference sequence). The CDR3 is 14 residues long. V lost 0 bases to trimming and J lost 6 bases; unmatched junction nucleotides: 0. CDR3 coding DNA: TGTGCCAGCAGCTTGGACAGGGGTAATTCACCCCTCCACTTT. Its translation: CASSLDRGNSPLHF.

This chain links TRBV9 with TRBJ2-1; 11 positions match TRBD2. Germline V gene lookup returns CDR1 SGDLS and CDR2 YYNGEE. With V trimmed by 3 bases and J by 0 bases, 5 bases remained unmatched. This CDR3 contains 17 residues. The CDR3 DNA sequence: TGTGCCAGCAGCGGGCTAGCGGGGGGAAGCTCCTACAATGAGCAGTTCTTC. Its translation is CASSGLAGGSSYNEQFF.

The chain couples TRBV18 to TRBJ1-2, with a tentative D call TRBD1 (5 bases). The CDR3 extends over 16 amino acids. V lost 3 bases and J lost 0, with 14 bases in between. CDR1 is KGHSH, CDR2 LQKENI, per germline. CDR3 amino acids: CASSPQQGVANYGYTF. CDR3 in DNA: TGTGCCAGCTCACCCCAACAAGGGGTCGCTAACTATGGCTACACCTTC.

The chain has TRBV11-3 and TRBJ2-2; D is possibly TRBD2 (5 bases). Germline CDR1 SGHNT, CDR2 YENEEA. V gave up 5 bases and J gave up 3 bases, with 7 bases separating them. The CDR3 covers 13 residues. The CDR3 region has the DNA TGTGCCAGCAGCCGGGAATACACCGGGGAGCTGTTTTTT. It translates to CASSREYTGELFF.

The chain employs TRBV7-3 and TRBJ2-1, with 11 bases lining up with TRBD2. The CDR3 covers 14 residues. The V gene's germline CDR1 is SGHTA and CDR2 FQGTGA. Trimming took 5 bases from V and 9 from J; bases not matched to a gene: 6. The CDR3, as DNA: TGTGCCAGCAGCGTTAGCGGGGGGGCTAGTGAGCAGTTCTTC. It is translated as CASSVSGGASEQFF.

The chain uses TRBV7-2 and TRBJ2-7; 7 positions match TRBD2. The CDR3 sequence is 16 residues long. Germline trimming cut 1 base from V and 0 bases from J; bases unmatched to any gene: 6. Germline CDR1 is SGHTA and CDR2 is FQGNSA. This CDR3 reads CASSLVSRGFSYEQYF. CDR3 coding DNA: TGTGCCAGCAGCTTAGTGTCGCGGGGGTTCTCCTACGAGCAGTACTTC.

This chain connects TRBV5-1 to TRBJ1-6; D is possibly TRBD1 (6 bases). The CDR3 has 14 residues. CDR1 and CDR2 (germline): SGHRS, YFSETQ. V lost 5 bases and J lost 8, with 14 bases in between. As DNA, the CDR3 is TGCGCCAGCAGTCCACAGGGATGGGATTCACCCCTCCACTTT. Amino acid sequence: CASSPQGWDSPLHF.

V and J are TRBV20-1 and TRBJ1-2, with D tentatively TRBD1 (6 bases). Deletions cut 3 bases from V and 1 base from J, with 9 bases between. This CDR3 has 13 amino acids. Germline V gives CDR1 DFQATT, CDR2 SNEGSKA (reference sequence). CDR3 region: CSASPGDNYGYTF. DNA for the CDR3: TGCAGTGCTAGTCCAGGGGATAACTATGGCTACACCTTC.

The chain is built from TRBV3-1 (or the pseudogene TRBV3-2) and TRBJ2-5; TRBD1 matches 8 bases. The germline gives CDR1 LGHDT, CDR2 YNNKEL (reference sequence). The CDR3 extends over 15 amino acids. After removal of 0 bases from V and 2 bases from J, the junction contained 2 bases not matched to a gene. DNA for the CDR3: TGTGCCAGCAGCCAAGAGGGACAGGCACAAGAGACCCAGTACTTC. It is translated as CASSQEGQAQETQYF.

This chain joins TRBV19 and TRBJ1-1; D call uncertain. Per germline, CDR1 LNHDA and CDR2 SQIVND (reference sequence). The ends were cut back, 6 bases at V and 5 bases at J, with 7 bases in the middle. The CDR3 runs 11 residues. The CDR3 DNA is TGTGCCAGTAGGGAGCGGACTGAAGCTTTCTTT. This sequence encodes CASRERTEAFF.

The chain joins TRBV29-1 to TRBJ1-3; TRBD1 is a possible D gene (6 bases). This CDR3 region has 14 residues. Trimming left V 2 bases short and J 6 bases short, with 14 bases between. Germline loops: CDR1 SQVTM, CDR2 ANQGSEA. CDR3 region: CSVEYRAAENTIYF. DNA of the CDR3: TGCAGCGTTGAATACAGGGCGGCTGAAAACACCATATATTTT.

The chain has TRBV2 and TRBJ1-1; D unresolved. This CDR3 has 13 residues. The V gene's germline CDR1 is SNHLY and CDR2 FYNNEI. Trimming took 0 bases from V and 11 from J, leaving 13 bases between them. This CDR3 is CASSEALSESAFF. As DNA, the CDR3 is TGTGCCAGCAGTGAAGCGCTTTCAGAATCGGCTTTCTTT.

The chain carries TRBV2 and TRBJ1-1; D is ambiguous. The CDR3 is 16 residues long. In germline, CDR1 is SNHLY, CDR2 FYNNEI. The V gene lost 5 bases and the J gene lost 0 bases, with 16 bases spanning the gap. The CDR3: CASSIPAGSLNTEAFF. The CDR3 DNA sequence: TGTGCCAGCAGTATCCCCGCGGGCAGTTTGAACACTGAAGCTTTCTTT.

This clone was counted only a few times. The chain has TRBV28 and TRBJ1-4; 7 positions match TRBD1. CDR3 length equals 15 residues. J was trimmed by 7 bases and V by 5 bases; bases with no gene match: 10. The germline gives CDR1 MDHEN, CDR2 SYDVKM. DNA for the CDR3: TGTGCCAGCAGTCCCCGACAGGGATGGACTGAAAAACTGTTTTTT. Protein product: CASSPRQGWTEKLFF.

The chain employs TRBV12-3 or TRBV12-4 and TRBJ1-2, with 9 bases matching TRBD1. The CDR3 runs to 13 residues. The ends lost 6 bases at V and 7 bases at J; junction bases unmatched: 6. The CDR3 DNA is TGTGCCAGCAGACAGACAGGGGGTCTTGGCTACACCTTC. Its protein product is CASRQTGGLGYTF.

The V gene is TRBV2, the J gene TRBJ1-4, with D perhaps matching TRBD1 (5 bases). The CDR3 is made up of 15 amino acids. Germline V lookup: CDR1 SNHLY, CDR2 FYNNEI. Trimming removed 2 bases at V and 8 bases at J, with 15 bases between. DNA for the CDR3: TGTGCCAGCAGTGAATCCGGGGGGAATTACGAAAAACTGTTTTTT. Its translation: CASSESGGNYEKLFF.

V gene TRBV7-2 combines with J gene TRBJ2-1; 7 bases are a match to TRBD2. The V segment lost 1 base and the J segment 1 base; nucleotides outside the gene matches: 4. The CDR3 runs to 16 residues. Germline-derived CDR1 and CDR2 are SGHTA and FQGNSA. The CDR3 nucleotides read TGTGCCAGCAGCTTAGGGGGCGGGAGATCCTACAATGAGCAGTTCTTC. As protein: CASSLGGGRSYNEQFF. Filled out from reference TRBV7-2 and TRBJ2-1, the complete variable domain reads GAGVSQSPSNKVTEKGKDVELRCDPISGHTALYWYRQSLGQGLEFLIYFQGNSAPDKSGLPSDRFSAERTGGSVSTLTIQRTQQEDSAVYLCASSLGGGRSYNEQFFGPGTRLTVL.

This clone came up once. The chain recombines TRBV3-1 (or the pseudogene TRBV3-2) with TRBJ1-2, with D possibly matching TRBD1 (6 bases). The CDR3 length is 14 residues. Germline lookup yields CDR1 LGHDT and CDR2 YNNKEL (reference sequence). Trimming left V 0 bases short and J 6 bases short, with 11 bases between. The CDR3 loop reads CASSQEPAGDGYTF. The CDR3 DNA sequence: TGTGCCAGCAGCCAAGAACCGGCAGGGGATGGCTACACCTTC.

The chain uses TRBV5-1 and TRBJ2-2, with TRBD1 matching over 7 bases. From germline, CDR1 is SGHRS and CDR2 YFSETQ. CDR3 size: 15 residues. Trimming at V came to 5 bases and at J to 5 bases, leaving 9 bases not matched to a gene. CDR3 amino acids: CASSPDRVSTGELFF. CDR3 in DNA: TGCGCCAGCAGTCCCGACAGGGTATCGACCGGGGAGCTGTTTTTT. Variable domain in full (rest from reference TRBV5-1 and TRBJ2-2): KAGVTQTPRYLIKTRGQQVTLSCSPISGHRSVSWYQQTPGQGLQFLFEYFSETQRNKGNFPGRFSGRQFSNSRSEMNVSTLELGDSALYLCASSPDRVSTGELFFGEGSRLTVL.

The CDR3 DNA follows: TGTGCCAGCTCAGGGGGCTCGAACACTGAAGCTTTCTTT. Translated: CASSGGSNTEAFF. V gene TRBV18 combines with J gene TRBJ1-1; a possible D gene is TRBD1 (6 bases). CDR1 and CDR2 (germline): KGHSH, LQKENI. Trimming took off 5 bases at V and 1 base at J, with 8 bases between the two ends. The CDR3 is 13 residues long.

V and J are TRBV19 and TRBJ1-2; D is perhaps TRBD1 (5 bases). The ends were cut back, 3 bases at V and 2 bases at J, with 7 bases in the middle. There are 13 residues in the CDR3. Germline V gene lookup returns CDR1 LNHDA and CDR2 SQIVND (reference sequence). CDR3 nucleotide sequence: TGTGCCAGTAGTATGTCAGGGAACTATGGCTACACCTTC. Translating gives CASSMSGNYGYTF.

This clone has just a few counts. Within the sample, other DNA sequences also encode this same CDR3. This rearrangement joins TRBV5-1 to TRBJ2-7, with TRBD1 as a possible D gene (5 bases). Germline V CDR1 and CDR2: SGHRS, YFSETQ. The CDR3 loop spans 12 amino acids. The V end was cut by 0 bases, the J end by 6 bases, with 7 bases between. The CDR3 sequence: CASSLVGAEQYF. The CDR3 nucleotides are TGCGCCAGCAGCTTGGTTGGGGCCGAGCAGTACTTC.